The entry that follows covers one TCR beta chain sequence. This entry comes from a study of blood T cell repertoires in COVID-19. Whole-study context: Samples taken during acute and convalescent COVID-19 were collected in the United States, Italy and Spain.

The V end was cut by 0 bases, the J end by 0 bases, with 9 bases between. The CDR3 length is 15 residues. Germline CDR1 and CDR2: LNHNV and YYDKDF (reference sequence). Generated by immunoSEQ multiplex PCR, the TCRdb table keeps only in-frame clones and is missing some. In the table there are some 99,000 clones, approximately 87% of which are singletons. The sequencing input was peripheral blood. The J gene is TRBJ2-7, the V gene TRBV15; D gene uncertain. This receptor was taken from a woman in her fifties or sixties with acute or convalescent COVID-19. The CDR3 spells CATSRDDIGSYEQYF. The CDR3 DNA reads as TGTGCCACCAGCAGAGATGATATCGGCTCCTACGAGCAGTACTTC.